This TCR beta chain originates from a study of circulating and synovial CD4+ cells in juvenile arthritis. The CDR3 totals 15 residues. The V and J ends lost 4 bases and 3 bases, in that order; junction bases with no gene match: 5. Germline values: CDR1 SGHDN, CDR2 FVKESK. Points on this clone: The antigen is unknown.

Patients with active juvenile idiopathic arthritis donated these samples. Findings and limits, study-wide: The pathogenic-like versus bulk T cell difference escaped Vbeta family analysis. Diversity here was lower than in bulk blood CD4 cells. These blood cells shared more CDR3 sequences with synovium than bulk blood.

Data came from immunoSEQ multiplex PCR; TCRdb stores just in-frame clones and leaves some out. The sample carries 2,500 to 4,000 clones, more than 65% recorded once. The origin of this receptor is a human donor with juvenile idiopathic arthritis. The chain recombines TRBV14 with TRBJ2-3, with 9 bases fitting TRBD1. Sample: CD4+ T cells from synovial fluid. CDR3 in amino acids: CASSRGQGWTDTQYF. CDR3 DNA sequence: TGTGCCAGCAGCCGAGGACAGGGGTGGACAGATACGCAGTATTTT.